The rows below give T cell receptor beta chains drawn from one sample of a study of read filtering for tumor transcriptome and immune sequencing. TCRdb called the reads again in MiXCR, with one record for every CDR3 protein. The sample holds roughly 60,000 distinct CDR3 sequences, 20% to 25% seen once. Sequenced sample: a population of CD138-negative cells sorted from bone marrow. Receptor source: a donor over 35 with multiple myeloma. Each CDR3 is given with its conserved first and last residue. A D gene is named only where the DNA matches it firmly. Clone size is not always given. Where it is, it says once, few, many or a class for expanded clones.

clone size	CDR3 length	V gene	D gene	J gene	CDR3 protein
many	18	TRBV4-1	TRBD1	TRBJ1-1	CASSQLLPGTGSSTEAFF
few	13	TRBV13	.	TRBJ1-1	CAGSLGGWSEAFF
few	17	TRBV5-1	.	TRBJ2-3	CASSSPPGRGPVDTQYF
many	16	TRBV9	.	TRBJ2-7	CASSPRRLTNTYEQYF
.	15	TRBV24-1	.	TRBJ1-5	CATSPGGGLNQPQHF
few	15	TRBV10-2	.	TRBJ1-1	CASSDPGKGNTEAFF
many	17	TRBV7-4	.	TRBJ2-2	CASSLRRLVCSTGELFF
many	11	TRBV20-1	.	TRBJ2-2	CSAPGGGELFF
.	11	TRBV18	.	TRBJ2-5	CASQTQETQYF
many	15	TRBV11-2	TRBD2	TRBJ2-7	CASSRERGTTYEQYF
.	13	TRBV7-9	.	TRBJ1-2	CASSRQPSYGYTF
many	12	TRBV20-1	.	TRBJ2-1	CSARQGDNEQFF
few	15	TRBV7-3	.	TRBJ2-5	CASSPTGGGQETQYF
many	11	TRBV20-1	TRBD2	TRBJ2-1	CSAASGNEQFF
.	14	TRBV7-9	.	TRBJ2-7	CASSLYRGRDEQYF
few	13	TRBV7-9	TRBD1	TRBJ2-4	CASSLGQGDIQYF
many	16	TRBV24-1	TRBD2	TRBJ2-1	CATSDFSSGRINEQFF
many	19	TRBV5-1	.	TRBJ2-6	CASSLVTGPTTSGANVLTF
.	14	TRBV3-1	TRBD1	TRBJ2-5	CASSNRGRAETQYF
.	17	TRBV13	TRBD2	TRBJ2-7	CASSLGLGRGGHPEQYF
many	15	TRBV7-8	.	TRBJ1-4	CASTGHRELDEKLFF
.	13	TRBV19	.	TRBJ2-5	CASRGAVQETQYF
many	18	TRBV7-8	.	TRBJ2-7	CASSLFRLPRDLRYEQYF
many	14	TRBV7-3	TRBD2	TRBJ2-5	CASSPMGGRETQYF
many	13	TRBV5-4	.	TRBJ1-1	CASSDLPNTEAFF
many	16	TRBV6-5	.	TRBJ1-5	CASSFGGKIGNQPQHF
many	15	TRBV7-9	.	TRBJ2-5	CASSLVKGTRKTQYF
.	15	TRBV10-3	TRBD1	TRBJ2-3	CAIRVDRGRTDTQYF
many	16	TRBV29-1	TRBD2	TRBJ2-1	CSAKAGGFSSYNEQFF
few	13	TRBV6-6	.	TRBJ2-3	CASRQGFTDTQYF
many	17	TRBV4-1	.	TRBJ2-6	CASSQGTLTSGVNVLTF
many	17	TRBV6-6	TRBD1	TRBJ2-3	CASSDPGTGISTDTQYF
.	13	TRBV7-9	.	TRBJ2-5	CASSLRIGETQCF
.	14	TRBV28	TRBD1	TRBJ2-4	CASSLPTGADIQYF
many	11	TRBV20-1	.	TRBJ2-3	CSASSEDTQYF
.	16	TRBV7-9	.	TRBJ2-2	CASSLESQANTGELFF
.	15	TRBV4-2	.	TRBJ2-1	CASSPDGGLYNERFF
many	11	TRBV7-9	.	TRBJ1-1	CASRSNTEAFF
.	15	TRBV7-3	.	TRBJ2-2	CASSLGALDTGELFF
.	13	TRBV12-3/TRBV12-4	.	TRBJ1-5	CASSFFLNQPQHF
many	16	TRBV5-4	.	TRBJ2-6	CASSLDPNSGANVLTF
many	10	TRBV21-1	.	TRBJ2-1	CASSNNEQFF
many	16	TRBV20-1	TRBD2	TRBJ2-5	CSARDGTSGGQETQYF
.	13	TRBV11-2	.	TRBJ2-1	CASSLVLSNERFF
.	15	TRBV7-2	TRBD1	TRBJ2-7	CASSYQTGDFYEQYF
many	14	TRBV29-1	.	TRBJ2-6	CSVEFPSGANVLTF
many	13	TRBV5-4	.	TRBJ2-7	CASLDTEGYEQYF
many	17	TRBV3-1	.	TRBJ2-1	CASSQAGASLSYNEQFF
many	13	TRBV6-1	.	TRBJ1-1	CASIQEAEAEAFF
many	15	TRBV6-1	.	TRBJ2-7	CASSPTAGPPYEQYF
many	18	TRBV12-3/TRBV12-4	.	TRBJ1-4	CASSDNPSDGATNEKLFF
many	14	TRBV5-1	.	TRBJ1-1	CASSLAVGRTEAFF
many	16	TRBV24-1	.	TRBJ2-1	CATSDSQGLQGGEQFF